The 10 T cell receptor beta chains given below trace back to one sample, sequenced in a study of T cell repertoires in cytomegalovirus infection. MiXCR, applied by TCRdb to the reads, yields one record per CDR3 protein. The table records hundreds of thousands of distinct CDR3 sequences, roughly 17% of them present only once. Sequencing was performed on PBMCs. The source is a human donor in good health (CMV status not recorded). Some clones in this sample may be carry-over from other donors' samples.

The chain uses TRBV19 and TRBJ2-1; 9 bases are shared with TRBD2. The CDR3 totals 16 residues. The ends lost 6 bases at V and 4 bases at J; junction bases unmatched: 10. Germline CDR1 is LNHDA and CDR2 is SQIVND (reference sequence). The CDR3 DNA sequence: TGTGCCAGTAGACTGGCGGGGGGGCTAAGGTACAATGAGCAGTTCTTC. Translation gives CASRLAGGLRYNEQFF.

This clonotype has ten or more counts. This chain links TRBV7-2 with TRBJ2-3; 11 bases line up with TRBD2. CDR1 and CDR2 from the germline V gene are SGHTA and FQGNSA. J lost 4 bases, V lost 5 bases, and 5 bases had no gene match. There are 15 residues in the CDR3. The CDR3 DNA reads TGTGCCAGCAGCCTACTAGCGGGGGTTGCAGATACGCAGTATTTT. Its translation is CASSLLAGVADTQYF.

This clonotype has at least ten counts. V and J are TRBV7-2 and TRBJ2-5; D is perhaps TRBD2 (6 bases). Germline loops: CDR1 SGHTA, CDR2 FQGNSA. V shed 3 bases and J shed 10 bases, with 24 bases lying between them. The CDR3 is 16 amino acids. This CDR3 reads CASSFNLGGANILQYF. DNA of the CDR3: TGTGCCAGCAGCTTTAACCTGGGGGGAGCGAATATTCTCCAGTACTTC.

Note on this clonotype: A much larger clone lies a single base off, so this may be a read error. A read error is likely, as this CDR3 ends without the conserved phenylalanine or tryptophan. The gene calls are TRBV28 and TRBJ1-2, with TRBD1 identical over 8 bases. Germline lookup yields CDR1 MDHEN and CDR2 SYDVKM. The V segment lost 1 base and the J segment 0 bases; nucleotides outside the gene matches: 4. The CDR3 is 16 amino acids. CDR3 in amino acids: CASSLYRTGSNYGYTY. CDR3 DNA: TGTGCCAGCAGTTTATACCGGACAGGGTCTAACTATGGCTACACCTAC.

The chain recombines TRBV20-1 with TRBJ1-4, with 9 bases lining up with TRBD1. Germline-derived CDR1 and CDR2 are DFQATT and SNEGSKA (reference sequence). The J segment lost 13 bases and the V segment lost 0 bases, leaving 6 bases of the junction unmatched. The CDR3 length is 13 residues. In DNA form, the CDR3 reads TGCAGTGCTAGAGAACAGGGGGCCGCGGGACTGTTTTTT. It translates to CSAREQGAAGLFF.

In its sample, this clonotype was seen a few times. The rearrangement uses TRBV9 and TRBJ2-7; tentative D call: TRBD2 (5 bases). Per the germline V gene, CDR1 is SGDLS and CDR2 is YYNGEE. The CDR3 covers 15 residues. V was trimmed by 4 bases and J by 0 bases, leaving 14 bases between them. CDR3 DNA sequence: TGTGCCAGCAGCCCCGATTCGGGGAACTCCTACGAGCAGTACTTC. Protein product: CASSPDSGNSYEQYF.

This clonotype was picked up many times. The chain combines TRBV20-1 with TRBJ2-7, with D tentatively TRBD2 (5 bases). V dropped 5 bases and J dropped 3 bases, with 23 bases sitting between them. Germline V lookup: CDR1 DFQATT, CDR2 SNEGSKA (reference sequence). The CDR3 has 16 amino acids. The CDR3 protein is CSARRTHPGLFYEQYF. CDR3 coding DNA: TGCAGTGCTCGCCGTACCCACCCGGGGTTATTCTACGAGCAGTACTTC.

The table lists this clonotype with a few counts. V gene TRBV19 combines with J gene TRBJ2-3; TRBD1 matches at 10 bases. The germline V gene encodes CDR1 LNHDA and CDR2 SQIVND (reference sequence). This CDR3 is built from 15 residues. Unmatched junction bases numbered 2, after V lost 3 bases and J lost 2 bases. The CDR3 reads CASSIGQGVTDTQYF. In DNA, the CDR3 is TGTGCCAGTAGTATCGGACAGGGGGTCACAGATACGCAGTATTTT.

In its sample, this clonotype was seen a few times. V and J are TRBV28 and TRBJ1-2; D not resolved. The V end was cut by 3 bases, the J end by 8 bases, with 10 bases between. CDR3 size: 12 residues. Germline V CDR1 and CDR2: MDHEN, SYDVKM. The CDR3 coding sequence is TGTGCCAGCAGTTTTGGCGCAAGGGGCTACACCTTC. The encoded protein is CASSFGARGYTF.

The gene calls are TRBV4-3 and TRBJ1-2; 8 nucleotides line up with TRBD1. This CDR3 contains 16 residues. V trimming: 1 base; J trimming: 1 base; junction bases outside the gene matches: 5. The germline gives CDR1 LGHNA, CDR2 YSLEER. For the CDR3, the DNA is TGCGCCAGCAGCCAAGCTCCGGGACAGGATAACTATGGCTACACCTTC. Encoded protein: CASSQAPGQDNYGYTF.